This T cell receptor (beta chain) was observed in a study of blood T cell repertoires in COVID-19. Overall study context: Nucleic acid was either cDNA or gDNA, and it came from T cells, B-cell-depleted T cells, or PBMCs.

Germline loops: CDR1 LGHNA, CDR2 YSLEER. The CDR3 is made up of 16 amino acids. V lost 1 base to trimming and J lost 1 base; unmatched junction nucleotides: 7. As handled by the study authors: Reference gene primer amplification gave estimated nucleated cell counts. Assay used: immunoSEQ multiplex PCR; TCRdb lists only in-frame clones, some missing. The D gene and trimming were derived from the DNA, and the V and J assignments and clone size from that table. The sample holds approximately 150,000 clones, approximately 90% seen once. Sequenced sample: peripheral blood. This chain uses TRBV4-3 with TRBJ2-7; 7 bases fit TRBD2. The TCR was taken from a woman aged 50 to 65 with active or convalescent COVID-19. The CDR3 DNA reads as TGCGCCAGCAGCCAAGCGGCGGGGGTAGCGTCCTACGAGCAGTACTTC. Translating it yields CASSQAAGVASYEQYF.